These 9 T cell receptor beta chains share one sample of origin, sequenced in a study of OX40 agonist ivuxolimab in advanced cancers. TCRdb's table, derived via immunoSEQ multiplex PCR, lists solely in-frame clones and lacks some. This table holds 40,000 or so clones, approximately 84% found once. Sequenced material: CD4+ or CD8+ T cells sorted from blood, taken in a trial of the OX40 agonist ivuxolimab. These receptor sequences come from an adult with an advanced solid tumor such as melanoma, head and neck, liver or kidney cancer.

This chain joins TRBV28 and TRBJ2-5; 8 bases align to TRBD2. This CDR3 has 14 residues. V trimming: 10 bases; J trimming: 4 bases; junction bases outside the gene matches: 11. Germline V gene data show CDR1 as MDHEN and CDR2 as SYDVKM. This chain's CDR3 is CATARREGLETQYF. The DNA for the CDR3 is TGTGCCACCGCTCGCCGGGAGGGCCTAGAGACCCAGTACTTC.

This clone is categorized as medium-sized. The chain joins TRBV4-1 to TRBJ2-7; the D gene could be TRBD1 or TRBD2 (5 bases each). Germline V gene sequence: CDR1 MGHRA, CDR2 YSYEKL. V lost 3 bases, J lost 2 bases, and 8 bases lay in between. CDR3 length: 13 amino acids. CDR3 bases: TGCGCCAGCAGCCAGAGGGACGCCTACGAGCAGTACTTC. As protein: CASSQRDAYEQYF.

Regarding this clone: A read error may account for a junction end that differs from germline. This chain joins TRBV28 and TRBJ2-3; D call uncertain. Germline CDR1 reads MDHEN; CDR2 reads SYDVKM. The CDR3 runs 14 residues. The DNA for the CDR3 is TGTGCCAGTAGTTCCGGGCCTGGATTAGATACGCAGTATTTT. Translating it yields CASSSGPGLDTQYF.

This clone was detected once. The rearrangement uses TRBV28 and TRBJ1-2, with D uncertain. CDR3 size: 12 residues. Trimming cost V 5 bases and J 1 base, with 5 bases left between them. The germline V gene encodes CDR1 MDHEN and CDR2 SYDVKM. For the CDR3, the DNA is TGTGCCAGCAGTCTCTATAACTATGGCTACACCTTC. Residues: CASSLYNYGYTF.

This sequence joins TRBV12-5 and TRBJ2-5; 7 nucleotides agree with TRBD1. Germline CDR1 and CDR2: LGHNT and FRNRAP. V shed 5 bases and J 1 base; nucleotides not matched to a gene: 7. The CDR3 consists of 15 residues. DNA for the CDR3: TGTGCTAGTGGTGCCCAGGGACAGAGCCAAGAGACCCAGTACTTC. Protein sequence: CASGAQGQSQETQYF.

The chain recombines TRBV9 with TRBJ2-3; D ambiguous. V lost 0 bases to trimming and J lost 0 bases, with 5 bases between them. The CDR3 sequence is 14 residues long. CDR1 and CDR2 from the germline V gene are SGDLS and YYNGEE. Here the CDR3 DNA reads TGTGCCAGCAGCGTAGCGCCAAGCACAGATACGCAGTATTTT. Protein: CASSVAPSTDTQYF. Together with reference TRBV9 and TRBJ2-3, the CDR3 gives the full variable domain: DSGVTQTPKHLITATGQRVTLRCSPRSGDLSVYWYQQSLDQGLQFLIQYYNGEERAKGNILERFSAQQFPDLHSELNLSSLELGDSALYFCASSVAPSTDTQYFGPGTRLTVL.

V and J are TRBV18 and TRBJ2-1; 8 bases match TRBD2. V was pared by 4 bases and J by 0 bases, with 5 bases of the junction left unmatched. The CDR3 is made up of 16 amino acids. From germline, CDR1 is KGHSH and CDR2 LQKENI. The CDR3: CASSRGSGGSYNEQFF. The CDR3 nucleotides are TGTGCCAGCTCACGGGGGAGCGGGGGCTCCTACAATGAGCAGTTCTTC. Looking up the rest from reference TRBV18 and TRBJ2-1 gives the full variable domain: NAGVMQNPRHLVRRRGQEARLRCSPMKGHSHVYWYRQLPEEGLKFMVYLQKENIIDESGMPKERFSAEFPKEGPSILRIQQVVRGDSAAYFCASSRGSGGSYNEQFFGPGTRLTVL.

The gene calls are TRBV7-9 and TRBJ2-7; D uncertain. CDR3 size: 12 residues. Germline lookup yields CDR1 SEHNR and CDR2 FQNEAQ (reference sequence). V was cut by 8 bases and J by 2 bases, with 10 bases left in between. The CDR3 bases are TGTGCCAGCCGCCAGGATACCTACGAGCAGTACTTC. Residues: CASRQDTYEQYF.

As to this clone: The junction shows a germline mismatch at one end, possibly a read error. The V gene is TRBV12-5, the J gene TRBJ2-3; no definite D call. The length of the CDR3 is 12 residues. Germline loops: CDR1 LGHNT, CDR2 FRNRAP. The CDR3, as DNA: TGTGCTAGTGGTTTGGTACTTCCGATCATCCTATTT. It translates to CASGLVLPIILF.